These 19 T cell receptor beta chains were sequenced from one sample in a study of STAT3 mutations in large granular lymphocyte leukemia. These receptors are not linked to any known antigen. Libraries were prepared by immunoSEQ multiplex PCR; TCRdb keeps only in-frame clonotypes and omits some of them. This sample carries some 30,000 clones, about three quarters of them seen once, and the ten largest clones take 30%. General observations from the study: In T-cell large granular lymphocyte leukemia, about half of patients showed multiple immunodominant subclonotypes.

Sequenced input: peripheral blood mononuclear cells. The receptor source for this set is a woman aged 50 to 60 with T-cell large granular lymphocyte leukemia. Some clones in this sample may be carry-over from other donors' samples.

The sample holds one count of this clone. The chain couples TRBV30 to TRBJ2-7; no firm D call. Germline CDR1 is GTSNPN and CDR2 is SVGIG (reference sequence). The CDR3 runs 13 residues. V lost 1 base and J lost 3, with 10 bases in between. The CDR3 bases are TGTGCCTGGAGTGCCTCTCTCAACTACGAGCAGTACTTC. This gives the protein CAWSASLNYEQYF.

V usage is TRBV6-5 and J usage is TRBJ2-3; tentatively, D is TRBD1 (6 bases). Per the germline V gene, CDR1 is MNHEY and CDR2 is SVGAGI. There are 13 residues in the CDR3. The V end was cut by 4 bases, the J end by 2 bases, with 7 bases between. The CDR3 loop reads CASSSGDTDTQYF. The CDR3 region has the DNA TGTGCCAGCAGTTCAGGGGACACAGATACGCAGTATTTT.

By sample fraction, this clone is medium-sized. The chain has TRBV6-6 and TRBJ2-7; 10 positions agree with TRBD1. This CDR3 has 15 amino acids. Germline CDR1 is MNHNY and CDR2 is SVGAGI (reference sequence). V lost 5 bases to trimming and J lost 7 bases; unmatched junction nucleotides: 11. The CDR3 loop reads CASSEEGTGDHEQYF. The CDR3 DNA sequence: TGTGCCAGCAGTGAGGAGGGGACAGGGGATCATGAGCAGTACTTC.

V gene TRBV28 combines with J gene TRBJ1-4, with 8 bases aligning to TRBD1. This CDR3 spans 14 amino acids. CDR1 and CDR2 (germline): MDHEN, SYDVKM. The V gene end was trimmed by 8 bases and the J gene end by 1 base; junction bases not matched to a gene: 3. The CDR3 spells CASGQGRTNEKLFF. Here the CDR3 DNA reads TGTGCCAGCGGACAGGGCCGAACTAATGAAAAACTGTTTTTT. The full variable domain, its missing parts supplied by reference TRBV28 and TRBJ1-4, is DVKVTQSSRYLVKRTGEKVFLECVQDMDHENMFWYRQDPGLGLRLIYFSYDVKMKEKGDIPEGYSVSREKKERFSLILESASTNQTSMYLCASGQGRTNEKLFFGSGTQLSVL.

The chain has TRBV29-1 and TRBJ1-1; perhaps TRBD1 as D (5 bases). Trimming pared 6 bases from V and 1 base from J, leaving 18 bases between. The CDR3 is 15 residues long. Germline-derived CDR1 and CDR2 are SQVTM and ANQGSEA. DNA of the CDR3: TGCAGCGTGTTGAGACAGCAATTATCGAACACTGAAGCTTTCTTT. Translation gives CSVLRQQLSNTEAFF. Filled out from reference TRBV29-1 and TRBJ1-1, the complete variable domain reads SAVISQKPSRDICQRGTSLTIQCQVDSQVTMMFWYRQQPGQSLTLIATANQGSEATYESGFVIDKFPISRPNLTFSTLTVSNMSPEDSSIYLCSVLRQQLSNTEAFFGQGTRLTVV.

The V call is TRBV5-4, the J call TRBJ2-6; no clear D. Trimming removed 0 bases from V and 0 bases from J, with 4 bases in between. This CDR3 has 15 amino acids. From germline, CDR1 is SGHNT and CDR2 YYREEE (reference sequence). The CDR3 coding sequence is TGTGCCAGCAGCTTGGGGGGCTCTGGGGCCAACGTCCTGACTTTC. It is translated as CASSLGGSGANVLTF.

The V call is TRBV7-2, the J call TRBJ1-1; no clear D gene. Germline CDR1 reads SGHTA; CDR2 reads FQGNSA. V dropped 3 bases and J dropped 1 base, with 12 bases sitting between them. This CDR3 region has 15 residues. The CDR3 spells CASSFRTAGNTEAFF. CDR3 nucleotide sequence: TGTGCCAGCAGCTTTCGGACGGCAGGGAACACTGAAGCTTTCTTT.

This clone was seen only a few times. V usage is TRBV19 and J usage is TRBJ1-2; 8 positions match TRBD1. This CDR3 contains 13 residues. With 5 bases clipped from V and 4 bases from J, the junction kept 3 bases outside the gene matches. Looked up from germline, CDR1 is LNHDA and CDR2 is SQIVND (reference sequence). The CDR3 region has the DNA TGTGCCAGTAGTCCCGGACAGGGCTATGGCTACACCTTC. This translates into CASSPGQGYGYTF.

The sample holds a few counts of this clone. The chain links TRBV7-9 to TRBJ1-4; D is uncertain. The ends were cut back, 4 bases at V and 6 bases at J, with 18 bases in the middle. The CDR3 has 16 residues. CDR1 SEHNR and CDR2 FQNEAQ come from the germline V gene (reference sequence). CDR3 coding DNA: TGTGCCAGCAGCTCCATCCCAGAGGGTTGGGATGAAAAACTGTTTTTT. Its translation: CASSSIPEGWDEKLFF.

The CDR3 region is CASSQPGVSDEKLFF. CDR3 coding DNA: TGCGCCAGCAGCCAACCAGGGGTCTCAGATGAAAAACTGTTTTTT. The rearrangement joins TRBV4-1 to TRBJ1-4; D might be TRBD1 (6 bases). The germline gives CDR1 MGHRA, CDR2 YSYEKL. This CDR3 has 15 amino acids. Trimming took off 2 bases at V and 6 bases at J, with 13 bases between the two ends.

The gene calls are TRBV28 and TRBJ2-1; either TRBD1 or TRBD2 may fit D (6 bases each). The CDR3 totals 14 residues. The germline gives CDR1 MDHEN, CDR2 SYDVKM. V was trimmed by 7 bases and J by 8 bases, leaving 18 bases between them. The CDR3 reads CASTKGGWYDEQFF. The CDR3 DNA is TGTGCCAGCACCAAGGGGGGTTGGTACGATGAGCAGTTCTTC.

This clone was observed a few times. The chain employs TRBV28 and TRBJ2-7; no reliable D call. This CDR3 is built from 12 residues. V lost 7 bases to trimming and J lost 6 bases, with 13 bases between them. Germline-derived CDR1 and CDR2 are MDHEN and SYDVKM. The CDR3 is CASTTPPAEQYF. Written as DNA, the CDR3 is TGTGCCAGCACGACCCCTCCCGCCGAGCAGTACTTC.

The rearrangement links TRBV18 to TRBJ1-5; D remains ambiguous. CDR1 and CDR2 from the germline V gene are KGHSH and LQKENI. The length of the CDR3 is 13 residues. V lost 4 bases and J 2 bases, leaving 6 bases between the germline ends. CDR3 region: CASSLSGNQPQHF. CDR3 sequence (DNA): TGTGCCAGCTCACTATCGGGCAATCAGCCCCAGCATTTT.

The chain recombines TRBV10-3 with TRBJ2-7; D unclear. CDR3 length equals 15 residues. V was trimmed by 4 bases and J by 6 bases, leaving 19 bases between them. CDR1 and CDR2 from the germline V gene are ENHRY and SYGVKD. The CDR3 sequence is CAISVPGGIPGEQYF. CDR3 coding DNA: TGTGCCATCAGTGTACCGGGTGGTATACCAGGCGAGCAGTACTTC.

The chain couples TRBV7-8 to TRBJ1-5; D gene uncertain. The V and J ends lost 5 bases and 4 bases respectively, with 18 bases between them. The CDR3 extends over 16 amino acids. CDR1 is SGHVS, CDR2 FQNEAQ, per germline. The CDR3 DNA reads TGTGCCAGCAGCGGAAGTCTGGCGAGGCCGAATCAGCCCCAGCATTTT. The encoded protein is CASSGSLARPNQPQHF. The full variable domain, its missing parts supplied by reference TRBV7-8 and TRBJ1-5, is GAGVSQSPRYKVAKRGQDVALRCDPISGHVSLFWYQQALGQGPEFLTYFQNEAQLDKSGLPSDRFFAERPEGSVSTLKIQRTQQEDSAVYLCASSGSLARPNQPQHFGDGTRLSIL.

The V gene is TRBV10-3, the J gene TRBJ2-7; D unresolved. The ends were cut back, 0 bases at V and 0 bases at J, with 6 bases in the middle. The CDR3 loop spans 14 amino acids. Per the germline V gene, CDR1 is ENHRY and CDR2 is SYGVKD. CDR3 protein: CAISESIASYEQYF. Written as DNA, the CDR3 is TGTGCCATCAGTGAGTCTATTGCCTCCTACGAGCAGTACTTC.

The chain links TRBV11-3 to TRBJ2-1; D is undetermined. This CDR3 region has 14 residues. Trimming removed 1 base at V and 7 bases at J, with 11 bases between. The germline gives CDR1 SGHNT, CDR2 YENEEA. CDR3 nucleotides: TGTGCCAGCAGCTTAGGGAGTCATCGGAATGAGCAGTTCTTC. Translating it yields CASSLGSHRNEQFF.

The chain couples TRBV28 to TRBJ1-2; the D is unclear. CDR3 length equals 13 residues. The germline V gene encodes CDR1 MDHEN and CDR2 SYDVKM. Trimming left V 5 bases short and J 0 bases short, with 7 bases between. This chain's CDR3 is CASSRSPNYGYTF. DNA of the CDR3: TGTGCCAGCAGTCGTAGTCCTAACTATGGCTACACCTTC.

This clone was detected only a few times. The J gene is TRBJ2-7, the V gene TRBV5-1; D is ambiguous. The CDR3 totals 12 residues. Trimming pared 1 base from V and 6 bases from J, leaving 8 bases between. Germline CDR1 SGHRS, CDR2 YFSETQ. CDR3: CASSLHGVEQYF. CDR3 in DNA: TGCGCCAGCAGCTTGCATGGGGTCGAGCAGTACTTC.